These 15 T cell receptor beta chains were all obtained from the same sample, sequenced in a study of T cells after yellow fever vaccination. TCRdb re-called the 5' RACE reads with MiXCR, one entry per CDR3 protein. Of 620,000 or so distinct CDR3 sequences in the sample, around a sixth were seen once. The sequencing here drew on PBMCs, taken more than 4 days after the first yellow fever vaccination. The receptors shown here come from a young man who received the YFV17D yellow fever vaccine.

The V call is TRBV20-1, the J call TRBJ2-2, with D possibly matching TRBD1 (7 bases). V was cut by 1 base and J by 5 bases, with 14 bases left in between. This CDR3 has 15 amino acids. Germline V lookup: CDR1 DFQATT, CDR2 SNEGSKA (reference sequence). The CDR3 region is CSARAGGGFTGELFF. The CDR3, as DNA: TGCAGTGCTAGAGCAGGGGGAGGATTTACCGGGGAGCTGTTTTTT.

CDR3 bases: TGCAGTGCTAATGACCCGCGTACAACTAATGAAAAACTGTTTTTT. It encodes CSANDPRTTNEKLFF. The V call is TRBV20-1, the J call TRBJ1-4, with D unclear. The germline CDR1 and CDR2 sequences are DFQATT and SNEGSKA (reference sequence). V lost 4 bases, J lost 0 bases, and 12 bases lay in between. The CDR3 runs 15 residues.

A few counts support this clonotype. Here the CDR3 DNA reads TGCGCCAGCAGTGAGCTAGCGGGGGGAGGAGATACGCAGTATTTT. As protein: CASSELAGGGDTQYF. The chain employs TRBV10-2 and TRBJ2-3; 11 nucleotides align to TRBD2. Germline lookup yields CDR1 WSHSY and CDR2 SAAADI. CDR3 length: 15 amino acids. The V and J ends lost 2 bases and 5 bases, in that order; junction bases with no gene match: 3.

This clonotype occurred a few times. This chain connects TRBV28 to TRBJ2-7; D call uncertain. V gave up 6 bases and J gave up 5 bases, with 14 bases separating them. The CDR3 loop spans 13 amino acids. Looked up from germline, CDR1 is MDHEN and CDR2 is SYDVKM. CDR3 protein: CASRLAESNEQYV. The CDR3 DNA is TGTGCCAGCAGATTGGCAGAGAGTAACGAGCAGTACGTC.

This clonotype was picked up a small number of times. The chain uses TRBV5-6 and TRBJ2-2, with a tentative D call TRBD1 (5 bases). This CDR3 is 16 amino acids long. CDR1 SGHDT and CDR2 YYEEEE come from the germline V gene. V lost 1 base, J lost 7 bases, and 17 bases lay in between. This CDR3 reads CASSLYLGELGGELFF. CDR3 nucleotide sequence: TGTGCCAGCAGCTTGTACTTAGGGGAATTGGGCGGGGAGCTGTTTTTT. The full variable domain, rest sourced from reference TRBV5-6 and TRBJ2-2, is DAGVTQSPTHLIKTRGQQVTLRCSPKSGHDTVSWYQQALGQGPQFIFQYYEEEERQRGNFPDRFSGHQFPNYSSELNVNALLLGDSALYLCASSLYLGELGGELFFGEGSRLTVL.

This clonotype has more than one count but fewer than ten. The CDR3 DNA reads as TGTGCCAGCAGCTTAGCGCCCTGGACTAGCTTATACTCCTACGAGCAGTACGTC. Translated, it gives CASSLAPWTSLYSYEQYV. The rearrangement links TRBV7-6 to TRBJ2-7; TRBD2 aligns across 8 bases. The CDR3 has 18 amino acids. V shed 0 bases and J 0 bases; nucleotides not matched to a gene: 10. Germline lookup yields CDR1 SGHVS and CDR2 FNYEAQ.

This chain links TRBV12-3 or TRBV12-4 with TRBJ2-1; either TRBD1 or TRBD2 may supply D (6 bases each). V lost 5 bases and J 9 bases, leaving 17 bases between the germline ends. The CDR3 covers 14 residues. CDR3 amino acids: CASSPRGPAGEQFF. The CDR3 DNA reads TGTGCCAGCAGTCCACGGGGGCCAGCCGGTGAGCAGTTCTTC.

J is TRBJ2-3 and V is TRBV7-9; D is unclear. This CDR3 has 13 residues. Germline-derived CDR1 and CDR2 are SEHNR and FQNEAQ (reference sequence). Trimming cost V 4 bases and J 6 bases, with 11 bases left between them. The CDR3 sequence: CASSSQLADTQYF. The CDR3 DNA reads TGTGCCAGCAGCTCGCAACTTGCGGATACGCAGTATTTT.

This clonotype occurred a few times. The rearrangement joins TRBV20-1 to TRBJ2-5, with TRBD1 identical over 7 bases. Germline CDR1 and CDR2: DFQATT and SNEGSKA (reference sequence). The CDR3 extends over 14 amino acids. Germline trimming cut 6 bases from V and 5 bases from J; bases unmatched to any gene: 12. The CDR3 is CSATNPRGWETQYF. In DNA, the CDR3 is TGCAGTGCGACTAATCCCAGGGGGTGGGAGACCCAGTACTTC.

The sample holds one count of this clonotype. The genes are TRBV20-1 and TRBJ1-6; D unresolved. Germline lookup yields CDR1 DFQATT and CDR2 SNEGSKA (reference sequence). Trimming stripped 3 bases from V and 0 bases from J, with 18 bases between. CDR3 size: 18 residues. The DNA for the CDR3 is TGCAGTGCTAGGCAAAGCCCCGTTTCGCGCTCCTATAATTCACCCCTCCACTTT. Amino acid sequence: CSARQSPVSRSYNSPLHF.

This clonotype was counted only a few times. This chain links TRBV5-6 with TRBJ1-2; D gene unclear. The CDR3 runs 17 residues. Germline loops: CDR1 SGHDT, CDR2 YYEEEE. The V end was cut by 4 bases, the J end by 6 bases, with 25 bases between. Written as DNA, the CDR3 is TGTGCCAGCAGCCCTACAATCCGGGCCCAGAAATGGCATGGCTACACCTTC. Encoded protein: CASSPTIRAQKWHGYTF.

This sequence joins TRBV6-1 and TRBJ2-1, with a possible D match to TRBD2 (5 bases). The V gene's germline CDR1 is MNHNS and CDR2 SASEGT. This CDR3 spans 15 amino acids. V dropped 6 bases and J dropped 6 bases, with 18 bases sitting between them. CDR3 in amino acids: CASSSGGFPLNEQFF. The CDR3 DNA is TGTGCCAGCAGCTCCGGAGGCTTCCCCCTCAATGAGCAGTTCTTC.

The chain employs TRBV7-9 and TRBJ1-1; D gene uncertain. Germline V gene sequence: CDR1 SEHNR, CDR2 FQNEAQ (reference sequence). Trimming took off 9 bases at V and 3 bases at J, with 11 bases between the two ends. The CDR3 is made up of 12 amino acids. CDR3 nucleotide sequence: TGTGCCAGTATTTTTGGGGACACTGAAGCTTTCTTT. As protein: CASIFGDTEAFF.

The chain carries TRBV11-2 and TRBJ2-4, with D possibly being TRBD1 or TRBD2 (5 bases each). The CDR3 covers 18 residues. The V end was cut by 3 bases, the J end by 2 bases, with 20 bases between. CDR1 SGHAT and CDR2 FQNNGV come from the germline V gene. The CDR3 nucleotides are TGTGCCAGCAGCTTCATAACCGGGACGCGTATTACCAAAAACATTCAGTACTTC. Amino acid sequence: CASSFITGTRITKNIQYF.

This clonotype showed up just a few times. J is TRBJ2-6 and V is TRBV18, with 7 bases fitting TRBD1. CDR1 KGHSH and CDR2 LQKENI come from the germline V gene. J gave up 4 bases and V 2 bases, and 5 bases lay outside the gene matches. This CDR3 is built from 16 residues. The CDR3 loop reads CASSPATGYGANVLTF. Here the CDR3 DNA reads TGTGCCAGCTCACCAGCGACAGGGTACGGGGCCAACGTCCTGACTTTC.